Below are 32 T cell receptor beta chains sequenced from a single sample in a study of CD8+CD57+ T cells in acquired aplastic anemia. Genomic DNA, the template, was used for profiling of the TCR beta VDJ and CDR3. TCRdb redid the calling of the reads with MiXCR, one entry per CDR3 protein. The repertoire has roughly 150,000 distinct CDR3 sequences, roughly 40% of them found once; the top ten carry approximately 1%. Source material: sorted CD4+, CD8+, or CD8+CD57+ T cells (not recorded which) from PBMCs. All receptors come from a human donor in good health.

This sequence joins TRBV10-3 and TRBJ2-6, with D possibly matching TRBD2 (6 bases). CDR1 and CDR2 from the germline V gene are ENHRY and SYGVKD. This CDR3 comprises 17 residues. V was trimmed by 6 bases and J by 0 bases, leaving 15 bases between them. The CDR3 DNA reads as TGTGCCATCAGCCCTGGGACTTACCGCTCTGGGGCCAACGTCCTGACTTTC. This sequence encodes CAISPGTYRSGANVLTF.

This clonotype was counted many times. This chain connects TRBV7-3 to TRBJ2-2, with a weak D call TRBD1 (6 bases). Germline V gene data show CDR1 as SGHTA and CDR2 as FQGTGA. The CDR3 extends over 15 amino acids. V lost 4 bases and J 0 bases, leaving 9 bases between the germline ends. The CDR3 reads CASSSGTPNTGELFF. Written as DNA, the CDR3 is TGTGCCAGCAGCTCCGGGACACCGAACACCGGGGAGCTGTTTTTT.

As for this clonotype: Possible read error: a much larger clone is one base away. The chain links TRBV20-1 to TRBJ1-4, with D possibly TRBD1 on 6 matching bases. Trimming left V 0 bases short and J 8 bases short, with 16 bases between. Germline V lookup: CDR1 DFQATT, CDR2 SNEGSKA (reference sequence). The CDR3 runs 15 residues. As DNA, the CDR3 is TGCAGTGCTAGAGATTGGGGGCGGCTTAAGGAAAAACTGTTTTTT. Protein product: CSARDWGRLKEKLFF.

About this clonotype itself: This is likely a read error, given that the CDR3 carries no conserved phenylalanine or tryptophan at its end. Because the CDR3's place on the DNA is in doubt, the DNA is left out and the CDR3 is given as listed by TCRdb. The chain couples TRBV5-6 to TRBJ2-6. The CDR3 has 13 residues if both end residues are counted. Germline loops: CDR1 SGHDT, CDR2 YYEEEE. The CDR3 reads CASSFSGANVLTL.

This clonotype came up many times. CDR3 sequence (DNA): TGTGCCAGCAGCTTGAGTCAGCTTTACGAGCAGTACTTC. Encoded protein: CASSLSQLYEQYF. V gene TRBV5-8 combines with J gene TRBJ2-7, with D hard to call. Germline V lookup: CDR1 SGHTS, CDR2 YDEGEE. V dropped 1 base and J dropped 4 bases, with 9 bases sitting between them. This CDR3 contains 13 residues.

The chain uses TRBV10-3 and TRBJ2-7; D tentatively fits TRBD1 or TRBD2 (5 bases each). Germline lookup yields CDR1 ENHRY and CDR2 SYGVKD. The CDR3 is 14 amino acids. The ends were cut back, 11 bases at V and 2 bases at J, with 19 bases in the middle. CDR3 region: CASRTDSAPYEQYF. The CDR3 nucleotides read TGTGCCTCGCGGACTGACAGCGCCCCCTACGAGCAGTACTTC.

This chain joins TRBV10-2 and TRBJ2-1, with TRBD2 matching 12 bases. The germline gives CDR1 WSHSY, CDR2 SAAADI. The CDR3 loop spans 16 amino acids. Unmatched junction bases numbered 16, after V lost 10 bases and J lost 9 bases. The CDR3 loop is CAITQFPSGRAVEQFF. CDR3 coding DNA: TGCGCCATCACCCAATTTCCTAGCGGGAGGGCCGTTGAGCAGTTCTTC.

This sequence joins TRBV5-6 and TRBJ2-3; D unresolved. There are 12 residues in the CDR3. V shed 0 bases and J shed 4 bases, with 3 bases lying between them. Germline V gene data show CDR1 as SGHDT and CDR2 as YYEEEE. CDR3 nucleotides: TGTGCCAGCAGCTTGGATCCAGATACGCAGTATTTT. Translated, it gives CASSLDPDTQYF.

The gene calls are TRBV29-1 and TRBJ1-1; D remains unclear. In germline, CDR1 is SQVTM, CDR2 ANQGSEA. Trimming shortened V by 4 bases and J by 3 bases, and 9 bases separated the two germline ends. The CDR3 has 12 residues. As DNA, the CDR3 is TGCAGCGTTGGTCATGAACACACTGAAGCTTTCTTT. Protein: CSVGHEHTEAFF.

The chain uses TRBV19 and TRBJ1-5, with D unclear. The V end was cut by 8 bases, the J end by 4 bases, with 12 bases between. This CDR3 is built from 13 residues. From germline, CDR1 is LNHDA and CDR2 SQIVND (reference sequence). The CDR3, as DNA: TGTGCCAGTTCGATACGGGGAAATCAGCCCCAGCATTTT. This sequence encodes CASSIRGNQPQHF.

At least ten counts were recorded for this clonotype. This chain connects TRBV3-1 to TRBJ1-6, with D unresolved. This CDR3 has 13 residues. V lost 9 bases, J lost 6 bases, and 12 bases lay in between. The V gene's germline CDR1 is LGHDT and CDR2 YNNKEL (reference sequence). The CDR3 DNA is TGTGCCAGTGGGATAAGGACTAATTCACCCCTCCACTTT. Its translation is CASGIRTNSPLHF.

This clonotype was seen once. The rearrangement links TRBV29-1 to TRBJ1-3; D gene uncertain. In germline, CDR1 is SQVTM, CDR2 ANQGSEA. This CDR3 contains 12 residues. Trimming removed 3 bases at V and 2 bases at J, with 5 bases between. Here the CDR3 reads CSVEAPGNTIYF. The CDR3, as DNA: TGCAGCGTTGAGGCTCCTGGAAACACCATATATTTT. The whole variable domain, filled in from reference TRBV29-1 and TRBJ1-3, reads SAVISQKPSRDICQRGTSLTIQCQVDSQVTMMFWYRQQPGQSLTLIATANQGSEATYESGFVIDKFPISRPNLTFSTLTVSNMSPEDSSIYLCSVEAPGNTIYFGEGSWLTVV.

A few counts support this clonotype. The CDR3, as DNA: TGTGCCTGGTCAGGGGGCGGGCGGTACAATGAGCAGTTCTTC. Encoded protein: CAWSGGGRYNEQFF. The chain couples TRBV30 to TRBJ2-1; 8 nucleotides agree with TRBD1. Unmatched junction bases numbered 7, after V lost 5 bases and J lost 4 bases. The CDR3 covers 14 residues. CDR1 and CDR2 (germline): GTSNPN, SVGIG (reference sequence).

This clonotype was recorded at least ten times. This chain joins TRBV19 and TRBJ1-3; unclear D gene. The V gene's germline CDR1 is LNHDA and CDR2 SQIVND (reference sequence). The CDR3 has 15 amino acids. Trimming left V 2 bases short and J 0 bases short, with 8 bases between. The CDR3 reads CASSIRRDSGNTIYF. The CDR3 DNA reads TGTGCCAGTAGTATACGGCGGGACTCTGGAAACACCATATATTTT.

The rearrangement joins TRBV10-2 to TRBJ1-2, with D possibly being TRBD1 (5 bases). V lost 7 bases, J lost 4 bases, and 13 bases lay in between. Germline CDR1 and CDR2: WSHSY and SAAADI. The CDR3 consists of 13 residues. The CDR3 sequence is CASTLGLSYGYTF. For the CDR3, the DNA is TGCGCCAGCACCCTGGGACTCTCCTATGGCTACACCTTC.

This clonotype was counted between two and nine times. The genes are TRBV15 and TRBJ1-5; D is possibly TRBD1 (5 bases). This CDR3 spans 16 amino acids. The germline gives CDR1 LNHNV, CDR2 YYDKDF (reference sequence). Trimming left V 0 bases short and J 5 bases short, with 14 bases between. CDR3 region: CATSRDGGGDYQPQHF. CDR3 coding DNA: TGTGCCACCAGCAGAGATGGGGGAGGGGACTATCAGCCCCAGCATTTT.

This chain uses TRBV5-1 with TRBJ2-2; 8 nucleotides line up with TRBD2. V shed 0 bases, J shed 1 base, and the junction held 11 bases outside the gene matches. Germline CDR1 SGHRS, CDR2 YFSETQ. The CDR3 totals 19 residues. CDR3 loop: CASSLVGSGRFKNTGELFF. The CDR3 nucleotides are TGCGCCAGCAGCTTGGTAGGCAGCGGGAGATTCAAGAACACCGGGGAGCTGTTTTTT.

This rearrangement joins TRBV5-1 to TRBJ2-7; 9 bases match TRBD1. The V gene end was trimmed by 4 bases and the J gene end by 3 bases; junction bases not matched to a gene: 5. Germline V gives CDR1 SGHRS, CDR2 YFSETQ. The CDR3 contains 14 residues. The CDR3 nucleotides read TGCGCCAGCAGCCCCCGACAGGGGGACTACGAGCAGTACTTC. Its translation is CASSPRQGDYEQYF.

This rearrangement joins TRBV12-5 to TRBJ1-1; the D gene is possibly TRBD1 (6 bases). Germline lookup yields CDR1 LGHNT and CDR2 FRNRAP. The CDR3 runs 13 residues. Deletions cut 3 bases from V and 4 bases from J, with 9 bases between. In nucleotides, the CDR3 is TGTGCTAGTGGTTTCGAACAGGGCACTGAAGCTTTCTTT. This gives the protein CASGFEQGTEAFF.

In regard to this clonotype: Sequence at one end of the junction differs from germline and may be a read error. The chain recombines TRBV4-1 with TRBJ1-4; no definite D call. CDR3 length equals 15 residues. From germline, CDR1 is MGHRA and CDR2 YSYEKL. CDR3 DNA sequence: TGCGCCAGCAGCCAAGTCGCCCGCGCCTTTGAAAAACTGCTTTTT. This gives the protein CASSQVARAFEKLLF.

This clonotype was recorded at least ten times. This sequence joins TRBV5-8 and TRBJ1-5; D ambiguous. The CDR3 is made up of 12 amino acids. Per the germline V gene, CDR1 is SGHTS and CDR2 is YDEGEE. V lost 2 bases, J lost 7 bases, and 7 bases lay in between. CDR3 in amino acids: CASSFGVQPQHF. As DNA, the CDR3 is TGTGCCAGCAGCTTTGGGGTGCAGCCCCAGCATTTT.

On this clonotype: The junction departs from germline at one end; a sequencing error may be responsible. V usage is TRBV6-2 or TRBV6-3 and J usage is TRBJ1-5, with D perhaps matching TRBD1 (5 bases). This CDR3 has 14 residues. Germline-derived CDR1 and CDR2 are MNHEY and SVGEGT. The DNA of the CDR3 is TGTGCCGGCAGTTCGACAGTTATGTATCAGCCCCAGCATTTT. The encoded protein is CAGSSTVMYQPQHF.

The gene calls are TRBV10-1 and TRBJ2-7; 9 bases agree with TRBD1. The germline gives CDR1 WNHNN, CDR2 SYGVQD (reference sequence). Trimming took 6 bases from V and 4 from J; bases not matched to a gene: 4. This CDR3 has 13 amino acids. The CDR3 sequence: CASRMGTGYEQYF. CDR3 coding DNA: TGCGCCAGCAGGATGGGGACAGGGTACGAGCAGTACTTC.

This chain links TRBV30 with TRBJ1-2, with D tentatively TRBD1 (5 bases). Trimming took 1 base from V and 4 from J, leaving 13 bases between them. Looked up from germline, CDR1 is GTSNPN and CDR2 is SVGIG (reference sequence). CDR3 size: 14 residues. CDR3 protein: CAWSGGNGGYGYTF. Here the CDR3 DNA reads TGTGCCTGGAGTGGGGGCAATGGGGGCTATGGCTACACCTTC.

This clonotype was counted ten times or more. The genes are TRBV19 and TRBJ1-4, with 10 nucleotides matching TRBD1. V was clipped by 5 bases and J by 8 bases; unmatched bases: 5. The CDR3 consists of 14 residues. CDR1 LNHDA and CDR2 SQIVND come from the germline V gene (reference sequence). CDR3 DNA sequence: TGTGCCAGTAGTCCCGGGACAGGGGCGGAAAAACTGTTTTTT. Its translation: CASSPGTGAEKLFF.

This clonotype was counted ten times or more. The V and J genes are TRBV20-1 and TRBJ1-1; possible D gene TRBD1, 6 bases. CDR3 size: 17 residues. Germline lookup yields CDR1 DFQATT and CDR2 SNEGSKA (reference sequence). The V end was cut by 1 base, the J end by 0 bases, with 18 bases between. CDR3 DNA sequence: TGCAGTGCTAGAGCGCTACAGGGACAAAACATGAACACTGAAGCTTTCTTT. Amino acid sequence: CSARALQGQNMNTEAFF.

This clonotype was counted once. The chain combines TRBV7-2 with TRBJ2-6; D is unclear. The germline CDR1 and CDR2 sequences are SGHTA and FQGNSA. V lost 4 bases to trimming and J lost 1 base, with 8 bases between them. The CDR3 is 15 amino acids. CDR3 loop: CASSSRRSGANVLTF. CDR3 DNA: TGTGCCAGCAGCTCCCGTAGGTCTGGGGCCAACGTCCTGACTTTC.

With regard to this clonotype: A junction end diverges from the germline sequence, so it may reflect a read error. The rearrangement links TRBV2 to TRBJ2-7, with TRBD1 identical over 7 bases. Germline CDR1 reads SNHLY; CDR2 reads FYNNEI. This CDR3 region has 15 residues. The CDR3 sequence is CASSQLQGSSYEQYF. DNA of the CDR3: TGCGCCAGCAGCCAATTACAGGGGAGCTCCTACGAGCAGTACTTC.

This clonotype was counted many times. The rearrangement uses TRBV19 and TRBJ2-3; TRBD1 is a possible D gene (6 bases). Per germline, CDR1 LNHDA and CDR2 SQIVND (reference sequence). This CDR3 has 15 amino acids. V lost 5 bases and J lost 2, with 14 bases in between. CDR3 DNA: TGTGCCAGTAGTGCCACAGGGTCGAACACAGATACGCAGTATTTT. It is translated as CASSATGSNTDTQYF. The whole variable domain, filled in from reference TRBV19 and TRBJ2-3, reads DGGITQSPKYLFRKEGQNVTLSCEQNLNHDAMYWYRQDPGQGLRLIYYSQIVNDFQKGDIAEGYSVSREKKESFPLTVTSAQKNPTAFYLCASSATGSNTDTQYFGPGTRLTVL.

The chain employs TRBV12-3 or TRBV12-4 and TRBJ2-5; D gene uncertain. Deletions cut 1 base from V and 5 bases from J, with 14 bases between. The CDR3 has 15 amino acids. The CDR3 DNA is TGTGCCAGCAGTTTAGGCCACATTGAGACGGAGACCCAGTACTTC. Its protein is CASSLGHIETETQYF.

This clonotype was recorded at least ten times. This chain joins TRBV20-1 and TRBJ1-1; 9 bases agree with TRBD1. V trimming: 3 bases; J trimming: 5 bases; junction bases outside the gene matches: 10. Germline V gene lookup returns CDR1 DFQATT and CDR2 SNEGSKA (reference sequence). The CDR3 runs 15 residues. The CDR3 reads CSARDRGQGRTEAFF. The DNA of the CDR3 is TGCAGTGCTAGGGACAGGGGCCAAGGGAGGACTGAAGCTTTCTTT.

This rearrangement joins TRBV9 to TRBJ2-7; 8 positions match TRBD2. The CDR3 runs 14 residues. The V and J ends lost 2 bases and 3 bases, in that order; junction bases with no gene match: 4. The germline gives CDR1 SGDLS, CDR2 YYNGEE. Here the CDR3 reads CASSVSGTVYEQYF. CDR3 DNA: TGTGCCAGCAGCGTTAGCGGGACGGTCTACGAGCAGTACTTC. Using reference TRBV9 and TRBJ2-7 for the parts outside the CDR3, the full variable domain is DSGVTQTPKHLITATGQRVTLRCSPRSGDLSVYWYQQSLDQGLQFLIQYYNGEERAKGNILERFSAQQFPDLHSELNLSSLELGDSALYFCASSVSGTVYEQYFGPGTRLTVT.